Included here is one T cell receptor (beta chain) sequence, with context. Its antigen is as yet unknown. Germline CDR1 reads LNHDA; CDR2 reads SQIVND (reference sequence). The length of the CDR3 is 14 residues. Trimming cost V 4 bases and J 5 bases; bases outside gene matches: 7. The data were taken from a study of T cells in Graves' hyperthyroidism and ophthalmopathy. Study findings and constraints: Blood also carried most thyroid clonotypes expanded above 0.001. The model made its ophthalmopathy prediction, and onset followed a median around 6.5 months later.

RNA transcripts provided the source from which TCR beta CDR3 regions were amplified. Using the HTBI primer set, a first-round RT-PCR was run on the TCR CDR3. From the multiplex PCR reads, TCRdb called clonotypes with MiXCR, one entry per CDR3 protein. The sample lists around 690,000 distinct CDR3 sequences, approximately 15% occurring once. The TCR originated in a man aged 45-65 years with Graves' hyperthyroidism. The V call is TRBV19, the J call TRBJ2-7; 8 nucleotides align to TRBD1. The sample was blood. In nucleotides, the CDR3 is TGTGCCAGTAGTACCTGGACAGGGAGCAACGAGCAGTACTTC. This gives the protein CASSTWTGSNEQYF.